This passage covers 11 T cell receptor beta chains from one sample sequenced in a study of human T cells and chemical hapten exposure. Noted time point: patch test 2, 6 weeks after DPC sensitization. The treatment is: therapeutic diphenylcyclopropenone sensitization with weekly scalp DPC. Each CDR3 protein gets one entry after TCRdb re-called the RACE reads with MiXCR. The table records 35,000 to 45,000 distinct CDR3 sequences, around 10% of them present only once. The sequencing here drew on whole blood, taken in connection with sensitization to the hapten diphenylcyclopropenone (DPC). These TCRs come from a woman between 35 and 50 years old with alopecia areata. Some clones in this sample may be carry-over from other donors' samples.

This clonotype was seen many times. The chain couples TRBV7-3 to TRBJ1-1; no clear D. Germline CDR1 is SGHTA and CDR2 is FQGTGA. The CDR3 is 13 residues long. V shed 3 bases and J shed 5 bases, with 10 bases lying between them. The CDR3 DNA reads as TGTGCCAGCAGCTTCGGTGGGAGGACTGAAGCTTTCTTT. As protein: CASSFGGRTEAFF.

This clonotype turned up a few times. This chain uses TRBV5-8 with TRBJ1-3, with D possibly being TRBD1 (5 bases). V was cut by 0 bases and J by 0 bases, with 10 bases left in between. This CDR3 is 16 amino acids long. CDR1 and CDR2 (germline): SGHTS, YDEGEE. CDR3 nucleotides: TGTGCCAGCAGCTTGGAAACAGGCTTCTCTGGAAACACCATATATTTT. It encodes CASSLETGFSGNTIYF.

This clonotype was recorded at least ten times. The rearrangement joins TRBV28 to TRBJ1-5; D is unresolved. Trimming removed 5 bases at V and 0 bases at J, with 11 bases between. Germline V gives CDR1 MDHEN, CDR2 SYDVKM. The CDR3 runs 15 residues. In DNA form, the CDR3 reads TGTGCCAGCAGTGAAACAGTCTATAGCAATCAGCCCCAGCATTTT. Protein product: CASSETVYSNQPQHF.

This clonotype came up many times. In nucleotides, the CDR3 is TGTGCCAGTAGGTCGGGCAACCCTGGGGCAGATACGCAGTATTTT. Translating it yields CASRSGNPGADTQYF. The chain is built from TRBV19 and TRBJ2-3; D is uncertain. This CDR3 region has 15 residues. CDR1 is LNHDA, CDR2 SQIVND, per germline (reference sequence). With 6 bases removed from V and 4 bases from J, the gap between germline ends came to 17 bases.

This clonotype has more than one count but fewer than ten. This sequence joins TRBV30 and TRBJ2-3, with D perhaps TRBD1 (5 bases). The CDR3 length is 11 residues. The V end was cut by 4 bases, the J end by 6 bases, with 8 bases between. CDR1 is GTSNPN and CDR2 is SVGIG in the germline V gene (reference sequence). In DNA form, the CDR3 reads TGTGCCTGGACAGGGTTGGATACGCAGTATTTT. This translates into CAWTGLDTQYF.

In this sample, this clonotype turned up many times. The chain uses TRBV20-1 and TRBJ2-5; TRBD2 agrees at 10 bases. Trimming took 6 bases from V and 5 from J; bases not matched to a gene: 9. CDR3 length: 14 amino acids. Germline V gene lookup returns CDR1 DFQATT and CDR2 SNEGSKA (reference sequence). In DNA form, the CDR3 reads TGCAGTGCAAAAGCGGGGGGGCCGGGTGAGACCCAGTACTTC. It yields the protein CSAKAGGPGETQYF.

This clonotype was counted at least ten times. The chain carries TRBV6-1 and TRBJ1-6; D gene unclear. The germline CDR1 and CDR2 sequences are MNHNS and SASEGT. The CDR3 spans 10 residues. Trimming took 6 bases from V and 15 from J, leaving 9 bases between them. This CDR3 reads CASREFRLHF. The CDR3 region has the DNA TGTGCCAGCAGGGAATTTCGCCTCCACTTT.

This clonotype was observed at least ten times. CDR3 sequence: CASSQEWTASTDTQYF. CDR3 DNA sequence: TGCGCCAGCAGCCAAGAATGGACGGCGAGCACAGATACGCAGTATTTT. The chain is built from TRBV4-1 and TRBJ2-3; D call uncertain. Trimming took 0 bases from V and 0 from J, leaving 10 bases between them. CDR1 and CDR2 from the germline V gene are MGHRA and YSYEKL. This CDR3 has 16 residues.

The sample holds many counts of this clonotype. This chain links TRBV11-1 with TRBJ1-1, with D tentatively TRBD1 (5 bases). V was pared by 5 bases and J by 1 base, with 14 bases between. Germline CDR1 is SGHAT and CDR2 is FQDESV (reference sequence). The CDR3 runs to 15 residues. In DNA, the CDR3 is TGTGCCAGCAGCCCCGACGGGGCCCCGAACACTGAAGCTTTCTTT. Translation gives CASSPDGAPNTEAFF.

Points on this clonotype: A much larger clone differs from this one at a single base, so this may be a read error. The chain joins TRBV12-3 or TRBV12-4 to TRBJ1-1; D is perhaps TRBD1 (6 bases). This CDR3 is 15 amino acids long. The V end lost 6 bases, the J end lost 0 bases, and 14 bases lay between the germline ends. CDR3 protein: CASRDSYYLNTEAFF. CDR3 DNA sequence: TGTGCCAGCAGGGACAGTTATTATTTGAACACTGAAGCTTTCTTT.

This clonotype came up many times. This chain uses TRBV7-3 with TRBJ2-5; D is possibly TRBD1 or TRBD2 (5 bases each). The germline V gene has CDR1 SGHTA and CDR2 FQGTGA. There are 15 residues in the CDR3. V dropped 2 bases and J dropped 4 bases, with 14 bases sitting between them. Written as DNA, the CDR3 is TGTGCCAGCAGCTTAGGTGGGGGAAGAGTAGAGACCCAGTACTTC. The encoded protein is CASSLGGGRVETQYF.